The TCR beta chain described here comes from a study of cytomegalovirus exposure and HLA in healthy donors. Trimming removed 2 bases from V and 3 bases from J; junction bases left unmatched: 5. Germline lookup yields CDR1 MNHEY and CDR2 SVGAGI. The CDR3 is 15 amino acids. Primers included in the PCR were 60 Vbeta and 13 Jbeta primers. Method: immunoSEQ multiplex PCR; TCRdb's copy keeps in-frame clones and lacks some. The sample lists approximately 150,000 clones; about 80% were seen once. Study-wide points: A later analysis linked 15,000 to 20,000 TCR beta sequences to HLA alleles at 0.05 false discovery rate. Sequencing likely produced, as an artifact, a cluster of highly shared sequence variants. Trimming of TCR beta V- and J-genes showed a link, identified in a later analysis, to a missense DCLRE1C variant. Roughly uniform depth of sequencing across donors was assumed in presence/absence analyses.

As for this clone: Its antigen is currently unknown.

V and J are TRBV6-5 and TRBJ1-1, with TRBD1 identical over 8 bases. The receptor was derived from a man between 25 and 39 years old in good health and CMV-seropositive. Material: PBMCs. As DNA, the CDR3 is TGTGCCAGCAGTTACGAGGACAGGGCGGACACTGAAGCTTTCTTT. This encodes CASSYEDRADTEAFF.